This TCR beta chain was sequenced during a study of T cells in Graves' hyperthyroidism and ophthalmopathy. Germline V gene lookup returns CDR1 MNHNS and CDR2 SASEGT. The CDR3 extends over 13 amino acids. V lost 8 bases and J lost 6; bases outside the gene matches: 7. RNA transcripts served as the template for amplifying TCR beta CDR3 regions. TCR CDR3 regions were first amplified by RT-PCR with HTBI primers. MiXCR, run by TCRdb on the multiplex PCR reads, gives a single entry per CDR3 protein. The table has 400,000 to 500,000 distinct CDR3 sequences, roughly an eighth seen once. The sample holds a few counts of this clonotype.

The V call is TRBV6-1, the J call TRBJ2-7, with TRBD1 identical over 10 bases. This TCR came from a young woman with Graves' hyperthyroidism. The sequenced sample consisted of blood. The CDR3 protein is CASGTGVVSEQYF. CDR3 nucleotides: TGTGCCAGCGGGACAGGGGTGGTCTCCGAGCAGTACTTC.